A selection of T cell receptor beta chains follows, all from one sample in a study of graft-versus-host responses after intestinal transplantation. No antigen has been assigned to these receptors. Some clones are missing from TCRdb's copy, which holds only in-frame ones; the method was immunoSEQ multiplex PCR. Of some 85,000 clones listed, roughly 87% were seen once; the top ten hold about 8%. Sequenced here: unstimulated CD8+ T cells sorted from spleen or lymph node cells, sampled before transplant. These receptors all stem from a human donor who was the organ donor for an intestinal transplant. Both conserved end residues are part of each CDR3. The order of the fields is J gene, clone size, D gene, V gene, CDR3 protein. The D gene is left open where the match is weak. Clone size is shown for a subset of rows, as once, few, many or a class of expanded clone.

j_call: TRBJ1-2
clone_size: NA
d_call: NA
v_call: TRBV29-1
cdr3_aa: CSVEDAEGALPNYGYTF

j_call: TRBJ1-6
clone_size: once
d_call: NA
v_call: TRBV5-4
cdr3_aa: CASSLGVGGSPLHF

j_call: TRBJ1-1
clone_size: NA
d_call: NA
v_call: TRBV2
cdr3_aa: CASSLRVEAFF

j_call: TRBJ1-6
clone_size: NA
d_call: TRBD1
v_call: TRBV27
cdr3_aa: CASSLWDSYNSPLHF

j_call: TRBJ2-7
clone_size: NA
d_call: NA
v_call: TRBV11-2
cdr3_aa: CASSLGDLYEQYF

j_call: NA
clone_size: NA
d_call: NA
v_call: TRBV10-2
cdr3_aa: CASSEVGDEQYF

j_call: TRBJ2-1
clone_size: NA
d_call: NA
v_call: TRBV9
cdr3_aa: CASSPRDVRYNEQFF

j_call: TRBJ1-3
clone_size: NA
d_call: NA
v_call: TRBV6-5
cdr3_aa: CASIRTAGSGNTIYF

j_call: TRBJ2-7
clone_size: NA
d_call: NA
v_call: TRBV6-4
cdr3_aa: CASSPGNYEQYF

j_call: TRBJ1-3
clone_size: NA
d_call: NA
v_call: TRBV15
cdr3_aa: CATSGGLSGNTIYF

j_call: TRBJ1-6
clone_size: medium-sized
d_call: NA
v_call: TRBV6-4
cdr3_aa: CASSDSGHNSPLHF

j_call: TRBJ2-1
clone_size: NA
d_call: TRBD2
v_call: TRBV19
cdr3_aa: CATEPLAGEGEQFF

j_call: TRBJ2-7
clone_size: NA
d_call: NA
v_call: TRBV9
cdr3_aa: CASSVSSGGVYEQYF

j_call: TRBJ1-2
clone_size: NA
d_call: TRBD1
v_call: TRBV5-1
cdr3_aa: CASSWPGGGYGYTF

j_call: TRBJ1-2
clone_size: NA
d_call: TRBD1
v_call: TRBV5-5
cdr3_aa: CASSWGSQGIPYGYTF

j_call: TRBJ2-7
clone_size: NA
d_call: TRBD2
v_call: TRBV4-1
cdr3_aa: CASSQEGGDLGGDEQYF

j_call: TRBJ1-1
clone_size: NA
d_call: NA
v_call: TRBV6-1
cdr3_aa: CASSAAALLEAFF

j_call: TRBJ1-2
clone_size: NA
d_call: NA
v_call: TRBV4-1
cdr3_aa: CASSERTRSYYGYTF

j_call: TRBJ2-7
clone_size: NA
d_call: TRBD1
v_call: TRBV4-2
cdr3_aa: CASSQPRDRAIGYEQYF

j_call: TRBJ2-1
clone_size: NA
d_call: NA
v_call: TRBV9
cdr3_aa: CASSARSYNEQFF

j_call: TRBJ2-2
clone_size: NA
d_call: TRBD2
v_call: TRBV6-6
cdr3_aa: CASRLAGATNTGELFF

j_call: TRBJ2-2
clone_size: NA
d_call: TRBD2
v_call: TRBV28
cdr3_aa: CASSRLAGGLNTGELFF

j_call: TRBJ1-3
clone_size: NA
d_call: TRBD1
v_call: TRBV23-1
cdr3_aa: CASRLRQGFGNTIYF

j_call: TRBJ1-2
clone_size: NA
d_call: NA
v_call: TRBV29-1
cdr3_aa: CSVDSREHYGYTF

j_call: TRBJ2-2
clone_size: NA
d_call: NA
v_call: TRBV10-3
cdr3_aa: CAISRGGQRNTGELFF

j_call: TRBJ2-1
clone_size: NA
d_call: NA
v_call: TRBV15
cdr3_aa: CATSRGPPRRRYNEQFF

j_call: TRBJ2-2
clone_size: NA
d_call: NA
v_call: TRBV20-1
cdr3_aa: CSARGTGELFF

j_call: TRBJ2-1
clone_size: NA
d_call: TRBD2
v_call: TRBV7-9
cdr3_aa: CASRFSGGAGEQFF

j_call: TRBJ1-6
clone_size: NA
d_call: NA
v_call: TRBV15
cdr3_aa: CATSRGADNSPLHF

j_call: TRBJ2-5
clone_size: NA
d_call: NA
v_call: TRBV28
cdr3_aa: CASTSGGGWGETQYF

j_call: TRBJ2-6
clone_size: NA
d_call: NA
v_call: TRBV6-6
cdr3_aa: CASSPKGGPGANVLTF

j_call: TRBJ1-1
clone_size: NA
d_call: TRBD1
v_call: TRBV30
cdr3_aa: CAWGDRPNTEAFF

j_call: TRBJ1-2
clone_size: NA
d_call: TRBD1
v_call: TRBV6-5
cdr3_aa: CASRGQGFDYGYTF

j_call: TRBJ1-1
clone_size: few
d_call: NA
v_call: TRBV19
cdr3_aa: CASSIDLDSMNTEAFF

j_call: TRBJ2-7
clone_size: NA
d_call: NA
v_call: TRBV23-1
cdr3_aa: CASSRSGLKFYEQYF

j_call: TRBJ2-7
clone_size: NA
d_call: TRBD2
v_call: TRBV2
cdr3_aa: CASSVLAGAHYEQYF

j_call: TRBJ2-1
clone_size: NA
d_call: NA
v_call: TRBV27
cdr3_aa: CASSGSPSGYNEQFF

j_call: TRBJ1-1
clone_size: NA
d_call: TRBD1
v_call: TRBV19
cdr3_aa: CASIEGALTEAFF

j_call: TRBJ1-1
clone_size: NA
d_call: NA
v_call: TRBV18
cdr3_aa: CASSPTTTSYGMNTEAFF

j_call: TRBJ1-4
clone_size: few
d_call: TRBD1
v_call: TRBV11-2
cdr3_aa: CASSLGGQGGDEKLFF

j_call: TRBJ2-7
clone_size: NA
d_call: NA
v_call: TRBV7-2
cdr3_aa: CASSLTPGEQYF

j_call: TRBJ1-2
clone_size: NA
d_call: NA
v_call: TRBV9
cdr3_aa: CASSGGSYYGYTF

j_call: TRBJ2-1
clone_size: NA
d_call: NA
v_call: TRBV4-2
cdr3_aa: CASSQAPGGPRGEQFF

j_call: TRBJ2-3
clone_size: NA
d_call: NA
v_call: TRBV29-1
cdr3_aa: CSVQTGITQYF

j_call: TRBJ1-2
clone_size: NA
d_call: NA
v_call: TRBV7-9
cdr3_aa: CASTISAGGYTF

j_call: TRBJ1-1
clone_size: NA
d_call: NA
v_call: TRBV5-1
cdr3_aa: CASQPDWGNTEAFF

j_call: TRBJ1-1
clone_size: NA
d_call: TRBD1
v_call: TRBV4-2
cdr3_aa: CASSQGTGVAAFF

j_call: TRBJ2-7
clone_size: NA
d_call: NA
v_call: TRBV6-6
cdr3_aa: CASSPAADGTYEQYF

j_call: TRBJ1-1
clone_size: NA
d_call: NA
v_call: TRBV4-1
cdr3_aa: CASSQDQGMNTEAFF

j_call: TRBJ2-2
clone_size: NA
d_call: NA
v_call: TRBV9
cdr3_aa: CASSVSRGANTGELFF